This T cell receptor (beta chain) is drawn from a study of radiotherapy plus CTLA-4 blockade in lung cancer. The repertoire was sequenced with immunoSEQ multiplex PCR; TCRdb's copy has only in-frame clones and lacks some. The table has around 82,000 clones, more than 80% seen once. V gave up 0 bases and J gave up 0 bases, with 3 bases separating them. Looked up from germline, CDR1 is GTSNPN and CDR2 is SVGIG (reference sequence). The CDR3 is 13 amino acids. The sample here was peripheral blood, taken from a patient treated with radiotherapy plus ipilimumab. This clonotype originated in a human donor with non-small cell lung cancer who had stable disease on radiotherapy plus ipilimumab. The rearrangement uses TRBV30 and TRBJ1-3; D ambiguous. The CDR3 DNA follows: TGTGCCTGGAGTGTATCCTCTGGAAACACCATATATTTT. Its translation is CAWSVSSGNTIYF.